These 13 T cell receptor beta chains share one sample of origin, sequenced in a study of Ad26.COV2.S vaccination and SARS-CoV-2 variants. Only in-frame clones appear in the TCRdb table, and some are missing; sequencing was by immunoSEQ multiplex PCR. The sample lists more than 85,000 clones, around 80% occurring once. The source was peripheral blood, collected after recovery from COVID-19. These receptors were collected from a human donor who had recovered from COVID-19.

The chain carries TRBV28 and TRBJ1-1, with D perhaps matching TRBD1 (6 bases). The V gene lost 3 bases and the J gene lost 6 bases, with 11 bases spanning the gap. Germline V gene sequence: CDR1 MDHEN, CDR2 SYDVKM. The CDR3 runs 13 residues. This CDR3 reads CASSFRGGAEAFF. CDR3 DNA: TGTGCCAGCAGTTTCAGGGGTGGCGCTGAAGCTTTCTTT. The full variable domain, its missing parts supplied by reference TRBV28 and TRBJ1-1, is DVKVTQSSRYLVKRTGEKVFLECVQDMDHENMFWYRQDPGLGLRLIYFSYDVKMKEKGDIPEGYSVSREKKERFSLILESASTNQTSMYLCASSFRGGAEAFFGQGTRLTVV.

The V gene is TRBV3-1 (or the pseudogene TRBV3-2), the J gene TRBJ1-6, with 8 bases aligning to TRBD1. V was pared by 4 bases and J by 6 bases, with 2 bases of the junction left unmatched. The CDR3 has 14 amino acids. Per the germline V gene, CDR1 is LGHDT and CDR2 is YNNKEL (reference sequence). The CDR3 loop reads CASSRDRTNSPLHF. Here the CDR3 DNA reads TGTGCCAGCAGCCGGGACAGGACTAATTCACCCCTCCACTTT.

The V and J genes are TRBV2 and TRBJ1-6; 8 bases map to TRBD1. This CDR3 region has 15 residues. V lost 2 bases and J lost 9; bases outside the gene matches: 6. Germline CDR1 is SNHLY and CDR2 is FYNNEI. Here the CDR3 DNA reads TGTGCCAGCAGTGAACAGGGGGCCTCGAGTTCACCCCTCCACTTT. Amino acid sequence: CASSEQGASSSPLHF.

The chain couples TRBV28 to TRBJ1-1, with D maybe TRBD1 (6 bases). The V gene's germline CDR1 is MDHEN and CDR2 SYDVKM. CDR3 size: 16 residues. V lost 5 bases to trimming and J lost 1 base, with 17 bases between them. DNA of the CDR3: TGTGCCAGCAGTGACCAACAGGGAATGGGGAACACTGAAGCTTTCTTT. Amino acid sequence: CASSDQQGMGNTEAFF.

There are many counts of this clone. J is TRBJ1-2 and V is TRBV9; no clear D gene. From germline, CDR1 is SGDLS and CDR2 YYNGEE. This CDR3 region has 14 residues. V was cut by 4 bases and J by 4 bases, with 14 bases left in between. The CDR3 is CASSPQLDPYGYTF. In DNA form, the CDR3 reads TGTGCCAGCAGCCCACAACTGGATCCCTATGGCTACACCTTC.

This chain uses TRBV12-3 or TRBV12-4 with TRBJ1-1, with a weak D call TRBD1 (5 bases). V was shortened by 8 bases and J by 12 bases, with 19 bases between the two germline ends. The CDR3 loop spans 12 amino acids. CDR3 bases: TGTGCCAGCCGTCAACCCGGGGGATCGACTTTCTTT. Its translation: CASRQPGGSTFF.

This chain joins TRBV6-5 and TRBJ1-4; TRBD1 matches 8 bases. V lost 0 bases, J lost 5 bases, and 2 bases stayed unmatched. The CDR3 runs to 15 residues. Germline CDR1 is MNHEY and CDR2 is SVGAGI. For the CDR3, the DNA is TGTGCCAGCAGTTACTCGGGACAGGACAATGAAAAACTGTTTTTT. Translating it yields CASSYSGQDNEKLFF.

J is TRBJ2-2 and V is TRBV4-1; D is unresolved. V lost 6 bases and J lost 6, with 11 bases in between. This CDR3 is built from 13 residues. The germline V gene has CDR1 MGHRA and CDR2 YSYEKL. The CDR3 nucleotides are TGCGCCAGCAGACCCACCAAGGCCGGGGAGCTGTTTTTT. Translation gives CASRPTKAGELFF.

The V gene is TRBV7-3, the J gene TRBJ2-7; TRBD1 agrees at 8 bases. Germline lookup yields CDR1 SGHTA and CDR2 FQGTGA. This CDR3 region has 15 residues. V trimming: 2 bases; J trimming: 2 bases; junction bases outside the gene matches: 5. The chain's CDR3 is CASSLGPGQAYEQYF. CDR3 nucleotides: TGTGCCAGCAGCTTAGGCCCGGGACAGGCCTACGAGCAGTACTTC.

CDR3 loop: CASSEPGQGGYYTF. DNA of the CDR3: TGTGCCAGCAGTGAACCGGGACAGGGCGGCTACTACACCTTC. The J gene is TRBJ1-2, the V gene TRBV6-1; 9 bases are a match to TRBD1. The CDR3 is made up of 14 amino acids. V trimming: 2 bases; J trimming: 10 bases; junction bases outside the gene matches: 8. Germline V gene data show CDR1 as MNHNS and CDR2 as SASEGT.

The CDR3, as DNA: TGCGCCAGCAGTGACCCGGGACAGCAAGAGACCCAGTACTTC. Encoded protein: CASSDPGQQETQYF. V usage is TRBV10-1 and J usage is TRBJ2-5, with TRBD1 matching over 7 bases. The CDR3 has 14 amino acids. The germline CDR1 and CDR2 sequences are WNHNN and SYGVQD (reference sequence). V lost 3 bases, J lost 2 bases, and 3 bases stayed unmatched.

V gene TRBV7-9 combines with J gene TRBJ2-7, with D unresolved. Germline V gene data show CDR1 as SEHNR and CDR2 as FQNEAQ (reference sequence). Trimming cost V 4 bases and J 7 bases, with 17 bases left between them. The CDR3 totals 14 residues. The CDR3 nucleotides are TGTGCCAGCAGCTCTAGGACGGCGTCTGGAGAGCAGTACTTC. Translation: CASSSRTASGEQYF.

The gene calls are TRBV12-3 or TRBV12-4 and TRBJ1-5; D is uncertain. The CDR3 contains 13 residues. The V end lost 5 bases, the J end lost 4 bases, and 9 bases lay between the germline ends. The CDR3 DNA follows: TGTGCCAGCAGTCTAGAGCAAAATCAGCCCCAGCATTTT. Translation: CASSLEQNQPQHF.